What follows is one T cell receptor (beta chain) and its context. The antigen remains undetermined. The data were taken from a study of T cell responses to AZD1222 COVID-19 vaccine. This table comes from immunoSEQ multiplex PCR, and its TCRdb copy is limited to in-frame clones, with some not included. The data hold 89,000 or so clones, with about 90% observed a single time. CDR1 is GTSNPN and CDR2 is SVGIG in the germline V gene (reference sequence). V was clipped by 3 bases and J by 5 bases; unmatched bases: 5. The CDR3 has 13 amino acids. Study results and caveats: Spike-specific TCR breadth and depth went up after people got two AZD1222 doses. Among the donors, most were white British and more were female, and clonal diversity was possibly underestimated.

V and J are TRBV30 and TRBJ1-1; 8 bases are a match to TRBD1. The sequences come from peripheral blood, collected 28 days after the second AZD1222 dose. The clonotype originates from an adult who received the AZD1222 COVID-19 vaccine. The CDR3 here is CAWSEQGGTEAFF. The CDR3 DNA sequence: TGTGCCTGGAGCGAACAGGGGGGTACTGAAGCTTTCTTT.